This is a list of T cell receptor beta chains from one sample in a study. One entry per CDR3 protein, called by TCRdb with MiXCR from the RT-PCR reads. The sample contains around 700,000 distinct CDR3 sequences, over 12% of which appear only once. What was sequenced was memory CD4+ T cells from blood. These receptors were collected from a female donor in good health, serving as a healthy control. The CDR3 runs from the conserved cysteine through the conserved F or W. Each record gives: V gene, J gene, CDR3 length, CDR3 protein.

>TRBV5-1|TRBJ1-1|14
CASSLDQGAVEAFF
>TRBV5-1|TRBJ2-2|14
CATQPTPNTGELFF
>TRBV28|TRBJ1-2|12
CASTSLSTGYTF
>TRBV7-2|TRBJ1-1|12
CASRGGHTEAFF
>TRBV7-2|TRBJ1-2|13
CASSSDRGLGYTF
>TRBV3-1|TRBJ1-4|16
CASSQRDRGSNEKLFF
>TRBV6-2/TRBV6-3|TRBJ1-1|13
CASRLSGMTEAFF
>TRBV6-5|TRBJ2-1|17
CASSYYRGTSLYNEQFF
>TRBV20-1|TRBJ2-1|15
CSATTPSGTGNKQFF
>TRBV2|TRBJ1-2|11
CASTFGYGYTF
>TRBV6-6|TRBJ1-1|13
CASSVEGGTEAFF
>TRBV19|TRBJ2-5|14
CASSPYLAMETQYF
>TRBV7-8|TRBJ1-1|16
CASSLAGGWANTEAFF
>TRBV12-3/TRBV12-4|TRBJ1-2|14
CASTLRDRGNGYTF
>TRBV7-2|TRBJ2-3|13
CASSLTITDTQYF
>TRBV20-1|TRBJ1-4|13
CSASPGHNEKLFF
>TRBV29-1|TRBJ2-3|12
CSVRTGGDTQYF
>TRBV6-4|TRBJ2-1|14
CASSDSILSYEQFF
>TRBV7-2|TRBJ1-3|17
CASSSSPTGISGNTIYF
>TRBV20-1|TRBJ2-1|16
CSARFRQSSSYNEQFF
>TRBV20-1|TRBJ2-5|13
CSAPLEGRETQYF
>TRBV10-3|TRBJ2-7|16
CAISQREAREGYEQYF
>TRBV10-3|TRBJ1-3|15
CAMNNDGSSGNTIYF
>TRBV10-3|TRBJ2-2|15
CATCLGTVNTGELFF
>TRBV12-3/TRBV12-4|TRBJ2-5|14
CASSWIRGSETQYF
>TRBV6-1|TRBJ2-7|12
CASRPDRDEQYF
>TRBV7-9|TRBJ2-3|16
CASLQASGSSTDTQYF
>TRBV20-1|TRBJ2-3|14
CSARAGGPADTQYF
>TRBV25-1|TRBJ2-7|15
CASSVRQGGSYEQYF
>TRBV20-1|TRBJ1-1|14
CSARDITMNTEAFF
>TRBV24-1|TRBJ2-7|10
CATSTYEQYF
>TRBV20-1|TRBJ2-7|14
CSARKGTGAYEQYF
>TRBV12-3/TRBV12-4|TRBJ1-1|14
CASSFYGANTEAFF
>TRBV20-1|TRBJ1-5|18
CSARGGDRDRYLHQPQHF
>TRBV4-1|TRBJ2-2|17
CASSQPRGQGNTGELFF
>TRBV20-1|TRBJ1-4|13
CSASGGVNEKLFF
>TRBV7-8|TRBJ2-5|19
CASSGTGTSGGLRGETQYF
>TRBV19|TRBJ1-3|14
CASLDSHSGNTIYF
>TRBV3-1|TRBJ2-5|16
CASSQDPSVTLETQYF
>TRBV7-2|TRBJ2-5|13
CASIAGAAETQYF
>TRBV3-1|TRBJ2-1|14
CASSHKLVGNEQFF
>TRBV5-1|TRBJ1-2|12
CASSPQGQGYTF
>TRBV7-9|TRBJ1-4|15
CASSPPGVANEKLFF
>TRBV7-2|TRBJ2-1|17
CASSLSLASGASTRQFF
>TRBV29-1|TRBJ2-3|13
CSVRGRAENTQYF
>TRBV20-1|TRBJ2-3|12
CSAARFTDTQYF
>TRBV7-2|TRBJ2-7|12
CASSLDTAEQYF
>TRBV7-2|TRBJ2-4|16
CASSLAPTTAKNIQYF
>TRBV11-2|TRBJ1-2|14
CASSLSTGNYGYTF
>TRBV6-2/TRBV6-3|TRBJ2-1|12
CASSAGPLLQFF
>TRBV28|TRBJ1-1|11
CAIGVDTEAFF
>TRBV7-2|TRBJ1-6|15
CASSLLGTDNSPLHF
>TRBV5-5|TRBJ2-2|14
CASSLHWNTGELFF
>TRBV20-1|TRBJ1-1|13
CSGLGGTNTEAFF
>TRBV20-1|TRBJ2-5|15
CSARLGGRDQETQYF
>TRBV5-4|TRBJ2-7|17
CASSLRSGQGGEYEQYF
>TRBV24-1|TRBJ2-2|14
CATEDRWDDGELFF
>TRBV14|TRBJ2-2|14
CASSLNTGSWELFF
>TRBV5-1|TRBJ2-7|14
CASSFSGEGYEQYF